The 32 T cell receptor beta chains presented below share a single source sample, sequenced in a study of blood T cell repertoires in COVID-19. Clones were read by immunoSEQ multiplex PCR, and TCRdb kept only the in-frame ones, dropping some. The sample consists of about 95,000 clones, roughly four fifths of them appearing once. What was sequenced was peripheral blood. The source of these receptors is a human donor in a cohort sampled during active COVID-19.

The chain carries TRBV18 and TRBJ1-5; no definite D call. Trimming removed 5 bases at V and 2 bases at J, with 13 bases between. CDR1 and CDR2 from the germline V gene are KGHSH and LQKENI. CDR3 length equals 15 residues. In DNA form, the CDR3 reads TGTGCCAGCTCAGGTTCGGGAGGTGGCAATCAGCCCCAGCATTTT. Translating gives CASSGSGGGNQPQHF.

A few counts support this clone. V and J are TRBV5-4 and TRBJ1-4; D may be TRBD1 (5 bases). Per the germline V gene, CDR1 is SGHNT and CDR2 is YYREEE (reference sequence). This CDR3 comprises 14 residues. V dropped 3 bases and J dropped 7 bases, with 13 bases sitting between them. The CDR3 nucleotides read TGTGCCAGCAGCTGGGCCGGAGGGGCTGAAAAACTGTTTTTT. Protein sequence: CASSWAGGAEKLFF.

This chain joins TRBV10-2 and TRBJ2-7; TRBD1 aligns across 7 bases. Per the germline V gene, CDR1 is WSHSY and CDR2 is SAAADI. V was clipped by 4 bases and J by 8 bases; unmatched bases: 5. CDR3 length: 12 residues. In DNA form, the CDR3 reads TGCGCCAGCAGTGTATCACAGGGGAAGCAGTACTTC. Protein sequence: CASSVSQGKQYF.

V gene TRBV27 combines with J gene TRBJ2-2; possible D gene TRBD2, 5 bases. Germline lookup yields CDR1 MNHEY and CDR2 SMNVEV (reference sequence). The germline V and J ends were trimmed by 6 bases and 5 bases, with 13 bases remaining between them. CDR3 length: 14 amino acids. This CDR3 reads CASSRGSRTGELFF. CDR3 coding DNA: TGTGCCAGCAGCAGAGGGTCGAGGACCGGGGAGCTGTTTTTT.

The count of this clone is one. The chain couples TRBV5-1 to TRBJ2-2; TRBD1 matches 10 bases. The length of the CDR3 is 15 residues. The ends lost 7 bases at V and 2 bases at J; junction bases unmatched: 5. CDR1 is SGHRS, CDR2 YFSETQ, per germline. CDR3 DNA: TGCGCCAGCTTCCGGGACAGGGGAAACACCGGGGAGCTGTTTTTT. Its protein is CASFRDRGNTGELFF.

This CDR3 is CATATYEQYF. CDR3 DNA: TGTGCCACCGCGACCTACGAGCAGTACTTC. The V and J genes are TRBV25-1 and TRBJ2-7; D ambiguous. The V gene's germline CDR1 is MGHDK and CDR2 SYGVNS. V dropped 10 bases and J dropped 2 bases, with 6 bases sitting between them. CDR3 length: 10 amino acids.

The V call is TRBV5-6, the J call TRBJ1-2, with 7 bases fitting TRBD1. The CDR3 is 15 residues long. Germline assignment: CDR1 SGHDT and CDR2 YYEEEE. The ends lost 0 bases at V and 2 bases at J; junction bases unmatched: 4. CDR3 in amino acids: CASSLEGRGNYGYTF. The CDR3 region has the DNA TGTGCCAGCAGCTTGGAAGGCAGGGGGAACTATGGCTACACCTTC.

The chain couples TRBV6-1 to TRBJ1-6; no clear D. The CDR3 length is 13 residues. Germline CDR1 is MNHNS and CDR2 is SASEGT. V was shortened by 3 bases and J by 3 bases, with 3 bases between the two germline ends. DNA of the CDR3: TGTGCCAGCAGTGACAGCTATAATTCACCCCTCCACTTT. It specifies CASSDSYNSPLHF.

The chain carries TRBV6-2 or TRBV6-3 and TRBJ2-7; perhaps TRBD1 as D (6 bases). The CDR3 extends over 13 amino acids. The V gene's germline CDR1 is MNHEY and CDR2 SVGEGT. V lost 7 bases, J lost 6 bases, and 16 bases lay in between. The CDR3 protein is CASTPSPRGEQYF. CDR3 nucleotides: TGTGCCAGCACCCCCTCCCCCAGGGGCGAGCAGTACTTC.

The rearrangement joins TRBV2 to TRBJ1-5, with D unclear. CDR1 SNHLY and CDR2 FYNNEI come from the germline V gene. The ends were cut back, 4 bases at V and 1 base at J, with 14 bases in the middle. The CDR3 is 16 amino acids. As DNA, the CDR3 is TGTGCCAGCAGTGGCCTGGGGAGTGAGAGCAATCAGCCCCAGCATTTT. It encodes CASSGLGSESNQPQHF.

This clone came up once. The chain is built from TRBV5-8 and TRBJ2-6; tentatively, D is TRBD1 (6 bases). V was pared by 3 bases and J by 3 bases, with 10 bases between. Per germline, CDR1 SGHTS and CDR2 YDEGEE. CDR3 length: 15 amino acids. CDR3 loop: CASSWGQFGANVLTF. CDR3 nucleotides: TGTGCCAGCAGCTGGGGGCAGTTTGGGGCCAACGTCCTGACTTTC.

This clone has just one count. This chain connects TRBV5-1 to TRBJ2-3; 10 positions match TRBD2. This CDR3 comprises 17 residues. CDR1 is SGHRS and CDR2 is YFSETQ in the germline V gene. V gave up 1 base and J gave up 0 bases; unmatched junction bases: 5. This CDR3 reads CASSLLSSGSSTDTQYF. CDR3 nucleotides: TGCGCCAGCAGCTTGTTGTCTAGCGGGAGTAGCACAGATACGCAGTATTTT.

This rearrangement joins TRBV5-4 to TRBJ2-1; 10 bases match TRBD2. This CDR3 spans 16 amino acids. Germline trimming cut 0 bases from V and 5 bases from J; bases unmatched to any gene: 5. CDR1 is SGHNT, CDR2 YYREEE, per germline (reference sequence). CDR3 amino acids: CASSLVELAGNNEQFF. The CDR3 DNA reads as TGTGCCAGCAGCTTGGTAGAACTAGCGGGGAACAATGAGCAGTTCTTC.

The chain carries TRBV7-9 and TRBJ2-5; 12 nucleotides match TRBD2. CDR1 is SEHNR and CDR2 is FQNEAQ in the germline V gene (reference sequence). V shed 6 bases, J shed 2 bases, and the junction held 7 bases outside the gene matches. This CDR3 comprises 16 residues. The CDR3 bases are TGTGCCAGCAGGCAGGGACTAGCGGGTAGACAAGAGACCCAGTACTTC. It yields the protein CASRQGLAGRQETQYF. Combining the CDR3 with reference TRBV7-9 and TRBJ2-5 gives the whole variable domain DTGVSQNPRHKITKRGQNVTFRCDPISEHNRLYWYRQTLGQGPEFLTYFQNEAQLEKSRLLSDRFSAERPKGSFSTLEIQRTEQGDSAMYLCASRQGLAGRQETQYFGPGTRLLVL.

This sequence joins TRBV3-1 (or the pseudogene TRBV3-2) and TRBJ2-3; 11 positions match TRBD2. Trimming at V came to 3 bases and at J to 5 bases, leaving 7 bases not matched to a gene. The CDR3 is made up of 16 amino acids. Germline V CDR1 and CDR2: LGHDT, YNNKEL (reference sequence). The CDR3 reads CASSQATGTSGDTQYF. For the CDR3, the DNA is TGTGCCAGCAGCCAGGCTACCGGGACTAGCGGAGATACGCAGTATTTT.

The CDR3 sequence is CASRDGLAGVRNEQFF. The CDR3 DNA reads TGTGCCAGCAGGGACGGACTAGCGGGAGTTCGAAATGAGCAGTTCTTC. V usage is TRBV28 and J usage is TRBJ2-1; 13 nucleotides align to TRBD2. Germline V gene lookup returns CDR1 MDHEN and CDR2 SYDVKM. This CDR3 is built from 16 residues. Trimming at V came to 6 bases and at J to 7 bases, leaving 9 bases not matched to a gene.

The chain employs TRBV4-1 and TRBJ1-2, with 11 bases that match TRBD1. The trim removed 1 base at V and 4 bases at J, leaving 8 bases unmatched. The CDR3 is made up of 17 amino acids. The germline V gene encodes CDR1 MGHRA and CDR2 YSYEKL. The CDR3 loop reads CASSQGTGGAEPYGYTF. In DNA, the CDR3 is TGCGCCAGCAGCCAAGGGACAGGGGGCGCGGAACCCTATGGCTACACCTTC.

This clone came up a few times. The rearrangement links TRBV7-2 to TRBJ1-1; 9 bases line up with TRBD1. The V segment lost 1 base and the J segment 10 bases; nucleotides outside the gene matches: 7. CDR1 and CDR2 from the germline V gene are SGHTA and FQGNSA. CDR3 length: 14 amino acids. This chain's CDR3 is CASSLDRGQGVAFF. CDR3 nucleotides: TGTGCCAGCAGCTTAGATAGGGGACAGGGTGTAGCTTTCTTT.

This rearrangement joins TRBV7-9 to TRBJ1-3, with 10 bases matching TRBD1. From germline, CDR1 is SEHNR and CDR2 FQNEAQ (reference sequence). The CDR3 has 15 residues. Trimming cost V 5 bases and J 8 bases; bases outside gene matches: 9. The chain's CDR3 is CASSARQGAGDTIYF. The CDR3 DNA reads as TGTGCCAGCAGCGCCCGACAGGGGGCAGGGGACACCATATATTTT.

The J gene is TRBJ1-4, the V gene TRBV5-6; 8 nucleotides align to TRBD1. Germline trimming cut 6 bases from V and 0 bases from J; bases unmatched to any gene: 4. Germline loops: CDR1 SGHDT, CDR2 YYEEEE. The CDR3 runs to 15 residues. This CDR3 is CASKMTGATNEKLFF. In nucleotides, the CDR3 is TGTGCCAGCAAGATGACAGGGGCAACTAATGAAAAACTGTTTTTT.

The chain joins TRBV6-2 or TRBV6-3 to TRBJ2-7; 8 bases fit TRBD1. Trimming removed 6 bases from V and 2 bases from J; junction bases left unmatched: 12. Per germline, CDR1 MNHEY and CDR2 SVGEGT. There are 16 residues in the CDR3. In nucleotides, the CDR3 is TGTGCCAGCAGCCGAGCGCAGGGGGCTATAACCTACGAGCAGTACTTC. This translates into CASSRAQGAITYEQYF.

V is TRBV13 and J is TRBJ1-3; TRBD1 matches at 9 bases. Germline V gene data show CDR1 as PRHDT and CDR2 as FYEKMQ (reference sequence). V shed 8 bases and J 4 bases; nucleotides not matched to a gene: 12. The CDR3 contains 16 residues. CDR3 bases: TGTGCCAGCTCCGTACAGGGGGCTTCGGGGGGAAACACCATATATTTT. It translates to CASSVQGASGGNTIYF.

As to this clone: Other DNA sequences from this sample encode an identical CDR3 as well. V is TRBV19 and J is TRBJ2-7; 9 bases are shared with TRBD2. The junction had 0 bases not matched to a gene; V was cut back by 3 bases and J by 3 bases. Germline V lookup: CDR1 LNHDA, CDR2 SQIVND (reference sequence). The CDR3 totals 13 residues. CDR3 residues: CASSISGSYEQYF. Written as DNA, the CDR3 is TGTGCCAGTAGTATTAGCGGGAGCTACGAGCAGTACTTC.

The rearrangement links TRBV6-5 to TRBJ1-2; D perhaps matches TRBD1 (5 bases). The CDR3 sequence is 13 residues long. Germline CDR1 reads MNHEY; CDR2 reads SVGAGI. V lost 5 bases and J lost 4, with 11 bases in between. CDR3 DNA: TGTGCCAGCAGTCCCGCAGGGTCCTATGGCTACACCTTC. Encoded protein: CASSPAGSYGYTF.

The chain employs TRBV7-2 and TRBJ2-1; TRBD1 matches at 7 bases. Germline V gene sequence: CDR1 SGHTA, CDR2 FQGNSA. V shed 5 bases and J 9 bases; nucleotides not matched to a gene: 7. CDR3 length equals 13 residues. The CDR3 DNA follows: TGTGCCAGCAGCAATAGACAGGGTTTTGAGCAGTTCTTC. The encoded protein is CASSNRQGFEQFF.

This clone was counted only a few times. The V call is TRBV5-1, the J call TRBJ2-5; possibly TRBD2 for D (5 bases). The germline V and J ends were trimmed by 2 bases and 1 base, with 15 bases remaining between them. CDR1 and CDR2 from the germline V gene are SGHRS and YFSETQ. This CDR3 region has 16 residues. The CDR3 bases are TGCGCCAGCAGCTTTGGCGGCACGGGATCCCAAGAGACCCAGTACTTC. It translates to CASSFGGTGSQETQYF.

The rearrangement joins TRBV6-5 to TRBJ2-3, with 8 bases fitting TRBD1. The CDR3 sequence is 14 residues long. Germline assignment: CDR1 MNHEY and CDR2 SVGAGI. V trimming: 6 bases; J trimming: 4 bases; junction bases outside the gene matches: 6. CDR3 DNA sequence: TGTGCCAGCAGCAGCCAACAGGGGGCAGATACGCAGTATTTT. Amino acid sequence: CASSSQQGADTQYF.

The chain uses TRBV7-2 and TRBJ2-3; no clear D gene. The CDR3 extends over 14 amino acids. Trimming took 6 bases from V and 2 from J, leaving 12 bases between them. From germline, CDR1 is SGHTA and CDR2 FQGNSA. The CDR3 spells CASSTRADTDTQYF. The CDR3 DNA sequence: TGTGCCAGCAGTACGAGAGCTGACACAGATACGCAGTATTTT.

This clone occurred once. The same CDR3 also results from other DNA sequences found in this sample. DNA for the CDR3: TGTGCCAGCTCAGGACAGGGGAACACTGAAGCTTTCTTT. It yields the protein CASSGQGNTEAFF. V gene TRBV18 combines with J gene TRBJ1-1; 8 nucleotides line up with TRBD1. The V and J ends lost 5 bases and 1 base, in that order; junction bases with no gene match: 0. This CDR3 comprises 13 residues. Per the germline V gene, CDR1 is KGHSH and CDR2 is LQKENI.

The gene calls are TRBV18 and TRBJ1-5; perhaps TRBD1 as D (5 bases). This CDR3 has 14 amino acids. V was shortened by 3 bases and J by 7 bases, with 13 bases between the two germline ends. Germline values: CDR1 KGHSH, CDR2 LQKENI. CDR3 coding DNA: TGTGCCAGCTCACCGCGGGACGTCCCCCAGCCCCAGCATTTT. It yields the protein CASSPRDVPQPQHF.

V and J are TRBV7-8 and TRBJ2-2, with D uncertain. This CDR3 has 13 amino acids. Germline V gene data show CDR1 as SGHVS and CDR2 as FQNEAQ. V shed 5 bases and J shed 4 bases, with 8 bases lying between them. CDR3 in amino acids: CASSLQSTGELFF. The CDR3 DNA reads as TGTGCCAGCAGCCTACAATCCACCGGGGAGCTGTTTTTT. Using reference TRBV7-8 and TRBJ2-2 for the parts outside the CDR3, the full variable domain is GAGVSQSPRYKVAKRGQDVALRCDPISGHVSLFWYQQALGQGPEFLTYFQNEAQLDKSGLPSDRFFAERPEGSVSTLKIQRTQQEDSAVYLCASSLQSTGELFFGEGSRLTVL.

The DNA of the CDR3 is TGTGCCAGTAGTAGATATTGGGGGGCCGGGGAGCTGTTTTTT. Amino acids: CASSRYWGAGELFF. V is TRBV19 and J is TRBJ2-2; a possible D gene is TRBD2 (6 bases). The CDR3 runs 14 residues. V lost 4 bases and J lost 6, with 12 bases in between. CDR1 is LNHDA, CDR2 SQIVND, per germline (reference sequence).